This T cell receptor (beta chain) was obtained from a study of T-cell reconstitution after alpha-beta-depleted transplantation in children. CDR1 is LGHDT and CDR2 is YNNKEL in the germline V gene (reference sequence). The CDR3 has 12 amino acids. Trimming took 1 base from V and 10 from J, leaving 8 bases between them. This clonotype has a handful of counts. Researchers prepared the TCRbeta library using unique molecular identifiers, the study reports. Each CDR3 protein gets one entry after TCRdb re-called the PCR reads with MiXCR. The table includes roughly 400,000 distinct CDR3 sequences, over 20% detected once.

The sequencing here drew on PBMCs from the stem cell graft donor, taken from the stem cell graft. This TCR was recovered from a human donor who donated a stem cell graft to a child with acute myeloid leukemia. The V and J genes are TRBV3-1 and TRBJ2-1, with no clear D. The CDR3 nucleotides read TGTGCCAGCAGCCAAGTCAGCAGCGAGCAGTTCTTC. Protein sequence: CASSQVSSEQFF.